The 24 T cell receptor beta chains in this list originate from one sample, sequenced in a study of shared clonotypes between healthy human individuals (dated by TCRdb to 2019 to 2021). The library relied on the immunoSEQ multiplex PCR assay. TCRdb provides this immuneACCESS table in a form limited to in-frame rearrangements. Some clones are lacking; in checked studies, under half of them reflect an unresolved V gene, and why the rest are absent is not known. The sample profile shows about 460,000 clones; around 77% of them were found once. The ten biggest clones cover 9.5% to 15% of the sample. The sequenced material came from PBMCs. These TCRs come from a woman in her thirties or forties in good health. Some clones in this sample may be carry-over from other donors' samples.

This rearrangement joins TRBV28 to TRBJ1-1, with D uncertain. Germline values: CDR1 MDHEN, CDR2 SYDVKM. V lost 7 bases and J 1 base, leaving 7 bases between the germline ends. The CDR3 runs to 12 residues. This CDR3 is CASKDGNTEAFF. In DNA, the CDR3 is TGTGCCAGCAAGGACGGGAACACTGAAGCTTTCTTT.

V and J are TRBV9 and TRBJ1-1; D gene ambiguous. This CDR3 spans 16 amino acids. The V gene lost 4 bases and the J gene lost 1 base, with 17 bases spanning the gap. CDR1 is SGDLS, CDR2 YYNGEE, per germline. The CDR3 here is CASSPRSLSRNTEAFF. DNA for the CDR3: TGTGCCAGCAGCCCCCGATCGTTGTCAAGGAACACTGAAGCTTTCTTT.

The V and J genes are TRBV6-6 and TRBJ2-7, with TRBD1 identical over 10 bases. The CDR3 runs 15 residues. Trimming cost V 5 bases and J 6 bases; bases outside gene matches: 10. Germline V gene data show CDR1 as MNHNY and CDR2 as SVGAGI (reference sequence). The CDR3 bases are TGTGCCAGCAGTCTACCATCCGGGACAGGGGTCGAGCAGTACTTC. It is translated as CASSLPSGTGVEQYF.

The rearrangement joins TRBV7-9 to TRBJ2-3; D is undetermined. CDR3 length: 14 amino acids. Germline V gene data show CDR1 as SEHNR and CDR2 as FQNEAQ (reference sequence). Trimming cost V 11 bases and J 1 base, with 16 bases left between them. CDR3 region: CASSDRFGTDTQYF. CDR3 sequence (DNA): TGTGCCTCCTCCGACCGTTTTGGCACAGATACGCAGTATTTT.

This clone was detected ten times or more. The chain uses TRBV7-2 and TRBJ1-2; 9 positions match TRBD1. The germline V gene has CDR1 SGHTA and CDR2 FQGNSA. This CDR3 comprises 15 residues. The V segment lost 5 bases and the J segment 4 bases; nucleotides outside the gene matches: 8. CDR3 amino acids: CASSTNRGQSYGYTF. The CDR3 DNA sequence: TGTGCCAGCAGCACCAACAGGGGGCAGTCCTATGGCTACACCTTC. Looking up the rest from reference TRBV7-2 and TRBJ1-2 gives the full variable domain: GAGVSQSPSNKVTEKGKDVELRCDPISGHTALYWYRQSLGQGLEFLIYFQGNSAPDKSGLPSDRFSAERTGGSVSTLTIQRTQQEDSAVYLCASSTNRGQSYGYTFGSGTRLTVV.

Regarding this clone: A read error likely explains this, since a far larger clone differs by one base. Distinct nucleotide sequences in the sample also encode this CDR3. The CDR3 nucleotides read TGTGCCAGTAGCTTGGCCCGCGGGAGCATCCGCGAGCAGTACTTC. Amino acids: CASSLARGSIREQYF. The V call is TRBV5-4, the J call TRBJ2-5; TRBD2 matches at 7 bases. The end of the DNA aligns better with TRBJ2-7, so the J call may be wrong. The CDR3 runs to 15 residues. Germline values: CDR1 SGHNT, CDR2 YYREEE (reference sequence).

This clone was counted a few times. V gene TRBV9 combines with J gene TRBJ2-7, with 8 positions matching TRBD1. Germline values: CDR1 SGDLS, CDR2 YYNGEE. CDR3 length: 15 residues. V trimming: 0 bases; J trimming: 7 bases; junction bases outside the gene matches: 9. The CDR3 here is CASSVDATGEEEQYF. The CDR3, as DNA: TGTGCCAGCAGCGTAGATGCGACAGGGGAGGAGGAGCAGTACTTC. The full variable domain, rest sourced from reference TRBV9 and TRBJ2-7, is DSGVTQTPKHLITATGQRVTLRCSPRSGDLSVYWYQQSLDQGLQFLIQYYNGEERAKGNILERFSAQQFPDLHSELNLSSLELGDSALYFCASSVDATGEEEQYFGPGTRLTVT.

DNA of the CDR3: TGTGCCAGTAGTATTAATACAGGATTACTAGCGGGAGTTGCGGATACGCAGTATTTT. Translated: CASSINTGLLAGVADTQYF. This chain links TRBV19 with TRBJ2-3, with 11 bases matching TRBD2. V gave up 3 bases and J gave up 6 bases; unmatched junction bases: 17. Germline V gene sequence: CDR1 LNHDA, CDR2 SQIVND (reference sequence). The CDR3 loop spans 19 amino acids.

V usage is TRBV5-1 and J usage is TRBJ2-7, with 7 bases matching TRBD1. Germline lookup yields CDR1 SGHRS and CDR2 YFSETQ. The V segment lost 0 bases and the J segment 3 bases; nucleotides outside the gene matches: 3. The CDR3 sequence is 14 residues long. CDR3 amino acids: CASSLEGADYEQYF. The CDR3 DNA follows: TGCGCCAGCAGCTTGGAGGGGGCGGACTACGAGCAGTACTTC.

The gene calls are TRBV28 and TRBJ2-1; 8 nucleotides align to TRBD1. This CDR3 region has 18 residues. Germline CDR1 is MDHEN and CDR2 is SYDVKM. The V gene end was trimmed by 4 bases and the J gene end by 6 bases; junction bases not matched to a gene: 17. Here the CDR3 reads CASSSARTGLWKGNEQFF. Here the CDR3 DNA reads TGTGCCAGCAGTTCAGCCCGGACAGGGCTGTGGAAGGGCAATGAGCAGTTCTTC.

The chain has TRBV29-1 and TRBJ2-1, with D perhaps TRBD1 or TRBD2 (5 bases each). CDR1 is SQVTM and CDR2 is ANQGSEA in the germline V gene. Deletions cut 3 bases from V and 0 bases from J, with 9 bases between. The CDR3 covers 14 residues. The CDR3 DNA is TGCAGCGTTGAGGGGGATAGCTCCTACAATGAGCAGTTCTTC. Amino acid sequence: CSVEGDSSYNEQFF.

On this clone: Other DNA sequences from this sample encode an identical CDR3 as well. CDR3 sequence: CASSLGSNQPQHF. CDR3 sequence (DNA): TGTGCCAGCAGCTTGGGAAGCAATCAGCCCCAGCATTTT. V and J are TRBV5-4 and TRBJ1-5; D is unresolved. V shed 0 bases and J shed 1 base, with 2 bases lying between them. Germline V gene data show CDR1 as SGHNT and CDR2 as YYREEE (reference sequence). The CDR3 totals 13 residues.

V and J are TRBV9 and TRBJ2-2, with 11 bases lining up with TRBD2. CDR1 SGDLS and CDR2 YYNGEE come from the germline V gene. The CDR3 is 16 residues long. V lost 4 bases to trimming and J lost 5 bases; unmatched junction nucleotides: 7. CDR3 bases: TGTGCCAGCAGCCACGGACTAGCGGGCCTTACCGGGGAGCTGTTTTTT. Translated: CASSHGLAGLTGELFF. Together with reference TRBV9 and TRBJ2-2, the CDR3 gives the full variable domain: DSGVTQTPKHLITATGQRVTLRCSPRSGDLSVYWYQQSLDQGLQFLIQYYNGEERAKGNILERFSAQQFPDLHSELNLSSLELGDSALYFCASSHGLAGLTGELFFGEGSRLTVL.

The chain employs TRBV11-2 and TRBJ2-7; TRBD1 might be the D (5 bases). V lost 2 bases to trimming and J lost 6 bases, with 11 bases between them. The CDR3 consists of 13 residues. Looked up from germline, CDR1 is SGHAT and CDR2 is FQNNGV. The CDR3 DNA follows: TGTGCCAGCAGCTTACAACCCCAGGGCGAGCAGTACTTC. It codes for CASSLQPQGEQYF. The entire variable domain, with the rest obtained from reference TRBV11-2 and TRBJ2-7, is as follows: EAGVAQSPRYKIIEKRQSVAFWCNPISGHATLYWYQQILGQGPKLLIQFQNNGVVDDSQLPKDRFSAERLKGVDSTLKIQPAKLEDSAVYLCASSLQPQGEQYFGPGTRLTVT.

The chain joins TRBV5-6 to TRBJ1-1; TRBD1 is a possible D gene (5 bases). V was pared by 4 bases and J by 4 bases, with 17 bases between. This CDR3 region has 15 residues. CDR1 and CDR2 (germline): SGHDT, YYEEEE. The CDR3 protein is CASSALTGGLTEAFF. CDR3 nucleotide sequence: TGTGCCAGCAGCGCTTTAACGGGGGGTCTCACTGAAGCTTTCTTT.

The rearrangement uses TRBV5-4 and TRBJ2-7; D is ambiguous. Germline lookup yields CDR1 SGHNT and CDR2 YYREEE (reference sequence). The length of the CDR3 is 15 residues. V lost 0 bases and J 0 bases, leaving 10 bases between the germline ends. The CDR3 sequence: CASSLVSLRSYEQYF. The CDR3, as DNA: TGTGCCAGCAGCTTGGTCAGCTTACGCTCCTACGAGCAGTACTTC.

Note on this clone: Additional DNA sequences in this sample encode the identical CDR3. V usage is TRBV6-5 and J usage is TRBJ1-1; TRBD1 is a possible D gene (6 bases). The CDR3 extends over 13 amino acids. V gave up 6 bases and J gave up 6 bases, with 14 bases separating them. CDR1 MNHEY and CDR2 SVGAGI come from the germline V gene. The CDR3 spells CASSPLGHPEAFF. The DNA for the CDR3 is TGTGCCAGCAGCCCTTTGGGACACCCTGAAGCTTTCTTT.

This clone was seen once. The chain couples TRBV11-1 to TRBJ2-1; 11 bases are shared with TRBD2. J gave up 9 bases and V 5 bases, and 12 bases lay outside the gene matches. This CDR3 comprises 16 residues. Germline lookup yields CDR1 SGHAT and CDR2 FQDESV (reference sequence). CDR3 residues: CASSRGLAGGPGEQFF. CDR3 in DNA: TGTGCCAGCAGCCGAGGGTTAGCGGGAGGGCCGGGTGAGCAGTTCTTC. The variable domain in full, completed from reference TRBV11-1 and TRBJ2-1, reads EAEVAQSPRYKITEKSQAVAFWCDPISGHATLYWYRQILGQGPELLVQFQDESVVDDSQLPKDRFSAERLKGVDSTLKIQPAELGDSAMYLCASSRGLAGGPGEQFFGPGTRLTVL.

J is TRBJ1-5 and V is TRBV30; TRBD1 matches 10 bases. CDR1 and CDR2 (germline): GTSNPN, SVGIG (reference sequence). The CDR3 sequence is 16 residues long. Trimming took 5 bases from V and 6 from J; bases not matched to a gene: 13. The CDR3 DNA sequence: TGTGCCTGGGGAGCCACGGACAGGGGGTATACTCAGCCCCAGCATTTT. Protein: CAWGATDRGYTQPQHF.

This clone was counted once. DNA of the CDR3: TGTGCCAGTAGTATGATGGGAGAACGTCCCGGGGAGCTGTTTTTT. Translating gives CASSMMGERPGELFF. The V call is TRBV19, the J call TRBJ2-2; tentative D call: TRBD2 (5 bases). Germline assignment: CDR1 LNHDA and CDR2 SQIVND (reference sequence). The length of the CDR3 is 15 residues. Trimming stripped 3 bases from V and 6 bases from J, with 14 bases between. Full variable domain (remainder filled in from reference TRBV19 and TRBJ2-2): DGGITQSPKYLFRKEGQNVTLSCEQNLNHDAMYWYRQDPGQGLRLIYYSQIVNDFQKGDIAEGYSVSREKKESFPLTVTSAQKNPTAFYLCASSMMGERPGELFFGEGSRLTVL.

This clone was picked up many times. The chain recombines TRBV10-3 with TRBJ2-5; 10 bases agree with TRBD1. J lost 5 bases, V lost 11 bases, and 11 bases had no gene match. CDR1 ENHRY and CDR2 SYGVKD come from the germline V gene. There are 14 residues in the CDR3. The CDR3 sequence: CASGGQGPLETQYF. CDR3 DNA: TGTGCCTCAGGGGGACAGGGGCCTCTGGAGACCCAGTACTTC.

The rearrangement uses TRBV15 and TRBJ2-7; 8 bases line up with TRBD2. With 1 base clipped from V and 7 bases from J, the junction kept 9 bases outside the gene matches. The length of the CDR3 is 15 residues. Germline CDR1 LNHNV, CDR2 YYDKDF (reference sequence). CDR3 in DNA: TGTGCCACCAGCAGAGGGGCAGCGGGAGTAGAAGAGCAGTACTTC. It specifies CATSRGAAGVEEQYF. The variable domain in full, completed from reference TRBV15 and TRBJ2-7, reads DAMVIQNPRYQVTQFGKPVTLSCSQTLNHNVMYWYQQKSSQAPKLLFHYYDKDFNNEADTPDNFQSRRPNTSFCFLDIRSPGLGDTAMYLCATSRGAAGVEEQYFGPGTRLTVT.

The chain links TRBV10-3 to TRBJ2-5, with 9 nucleotides matching TRBD2. The CDR3 is 14 amino acids. Germline loops: CDR1 ENHRY, CDR2 SYGVKD. Trimming at V came to 5 bases and at J to 2 bases, leaving 3 bases not matched to a gene. CDR3: CAISRTSEQETQYF. Here the CDR3 DNA reads TGTGCCATCAGTCGGACTAGCGAGCAAGAGACCCAGTACTTC.

The chain recombines TRBV18 with TRBJ2-7; D gene uncertain. Germline V lookup: CDR1 KGHSH, CDR2 LQKENI. CDR3 length: 15 amino acids. With 2 bases removed from V and 3 bases from J, the gap between germline ends came to 14 bases. The CDR3 DNA reads as TGTGCCAGCTCACCATCCGGCACCCTGGACTACGAGCAGTACTTC. Residues: CASSPSGTLDYEQYF.